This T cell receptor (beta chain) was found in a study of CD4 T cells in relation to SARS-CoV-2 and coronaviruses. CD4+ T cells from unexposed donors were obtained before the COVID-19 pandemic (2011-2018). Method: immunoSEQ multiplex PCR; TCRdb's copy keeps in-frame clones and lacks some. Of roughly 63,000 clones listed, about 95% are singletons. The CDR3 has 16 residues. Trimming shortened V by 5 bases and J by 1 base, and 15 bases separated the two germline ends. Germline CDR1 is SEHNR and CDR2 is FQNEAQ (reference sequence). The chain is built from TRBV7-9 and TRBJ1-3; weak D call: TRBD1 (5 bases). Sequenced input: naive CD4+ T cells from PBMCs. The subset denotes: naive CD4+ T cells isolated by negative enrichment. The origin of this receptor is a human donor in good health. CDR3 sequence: CASSTTTRDSGNTIYF. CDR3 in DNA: TGTGCCAGCAGCACGACCACCAGGGATTCTGGAAACACCATATATTTT.